One TCR beta chain is described in this entry. The antigen remains undetermined. The trim removed 4 bases at V and 1 base at J, leaving 9 bases unmatched. Germline V gene sequence: CDR1 SGHRS, CDR2 YFSETQ. The CDR3 is 17 amino acids. These data come from a study of identical twins. General study points: Interpretation of the results relied on cross-sectional statistical analysis and not on following the same donors.

Unique molecular identifiers were present on the cDNA, which also gained a universal primer site by template switching. TCRdb re-analysed the 5' RACE reads in MiXCR, keeping a single row per CDR3 protein. This table holds 700,000 to 950,000 distinct CDR3 sequences, around 12% found once. These data were likewise used in another study, on yellow fever vaccine responses in identical twins. That paper adds: Among the twins, the vaccine T cell response reportedly seemed partly convergent and partly personalized.

The TCR originated in a woman under 30 in good health. The chain has TRBV5-1 and TRBJ1-1; TRBD1 matches at 11 bases. The sample consisted of PBMCs. The DNA of the CDR3 is TGCGCCAGCAGCCCCTGGGACAGGGGGGCCTCGAACACTGAAGCTTTCTTT. It yields the protein CASSPWDRGASNTEAFF.